This is a list of T cell receptor beta chains from one sample in a study of blood T cell repertoires in COVID-19. Profiling relied on immunoSEQ multiplex PCR, and the TCRdb table lists in-frame clones only, not all of them. Among about 270,000 clones listed, approximately 86% were seen once. Material for sequencing was peripheral blood. All receptors come from a woman aged 70 to 79 with COVID-19, enrolled during active disease. CDR3s include the opening cysteine and the closing phenylalanine or tryptophan. D genes are given only for firm matches. Rows may omit the clone size; those that give it use once, few, many or a size class.

D | J | size | V | CDR3 | DNA
- | TRBJ2-1 | once | TRBV9 | CASSVVSRGGNEQFF | TGTGCCAGCAGCGTGGTCAGCAGGGGCGGGAATGAGCAGTTCTTC
- | TRBJ1-2 | - | TRBV12-3/TRBV12-4 | CASSPEPGAGYTF | TGTGCCAGCAGTCCGGAACCAGGGGCTGGCTACACCTTC
- | TRBJ1-2 | - | TRBV14 | CASSRETGWGYTF | TGTGCCAGCAGCCGAGAGACTGGTTGGGGCTACACCTTC
- | TRBJ1-5 | - | TRBV2 | CASSDRTQGYQPQHF | TGTGCCAGCAGTGATCGAACACAGGGTTACCAGCCCCAGCATTTT
- | TRBJ1-5 | few | TRBV6-5 | CASSPDGGRNQPQHF | TGTGCCAGCAGTCCGGACGGAGGCCGCAATCAGCCCCAGCATTTT
TRBD1 | TRBJ2-2 | - | TRBV5-4 | CASSFGTGHRGTGELFF | TGTGCCAGCAGCTTTGGGACAGGGCATCGAGGCACCGGGGAGCTGTTTTTT
TRBD1 | TRBJ1-2 | - | TRBV30 | CAWSVEQGLGYTF | TGTGCCTGGAGTGTGGAACAGGGGCTTGGCTACACCTTC
TRBD1 | TRBJ2-7 | - | TRBV5-1 | CASSRDSGAYEQYF | TGCGCCAGCAGCCGGGACAGCGGCGCCTACGAGCAGTACTTC
- | TRBJ1-2 | - | TRBV5-6 | CASSLGRGGYTF | TGTGCCAGCAGCTTGGGCAGGGGAGGCTACACCTTC
TRBD1 | TRBJ2-7 | - | TRBV6-5 | CASSYGTGAYEQYF | TGTGCCAGCAGTTACGGGACAGGGGCCTACGAGCAGTACTTC
- | TRBJ1-3 | - | TRBV27 | CASSLAGPGNTIYF | TGTGCCAGCAGTTTAGCGGGGCCTGGAAACACCATATATTTT
- | TRBJ1-1 | - | TRBV9 | CASSERGGAMNTEAFF | TGTGCCAGCAGCGAGCGAGGGGGGGCCATGAACACTGAAGCTTTCTTT
TRBD2 | TRBJ2-5 | - | TRBV30 | CAWSRTSGLETQYF | TGTGCCTGGAGCCGTACTAGCGGGCTAGAGACCCAGTACTTC
- | TRBJ2-5 | - | TRBV4-3 | CASSRRSGYQETQYF | TGCGCCAGCAGCCGGAGGTCGGGATACCAAGAGACCCAGTACTTC
- | TRBJ2-7 | - | TRBV12-3/TRBV12-4 | CASRQGGTYEQYF | TGTGCCAGCAGACAGGGGGGGACCTACGAGCAGTACTTC
- | TRBJ2-5 | few | TRBV5-6 | CASSLRGGQPVGETQYF | TGTGCCAGCAGCTTGCGGGGGGGACAGCCCGTCGGGGAGACCCAGTACTTC
TRBD1 | TRBJ2-1 | - | TRBV29-1 | CSVVPRTGYGKYNEQFF | TGCAGCGTTGTCCCAAGGACAGGGTATGGAAAGTACAATGAGCAGTTCTTC
- | TRBJ2-1 | many | TRBV27 | CASSFGSYNEQFF | TGTGCCAGCAGTTTCGGGAGCTACAATGAGCAGTTCTTC
- | TRBJ2-5 | - | TRBV27 | CASSFQGSQETQYF | TGTGCCAGCAGTTTTCAGGGCAGTCAAGAGACCCAGTACTTC
- | TRBJ2-7 | - | TRBV12-3/TRBV12-4 | CASTPLVGGEQYF | TGTGCCAGCACCCCCTTGGTAGGGGGCGAGCAGTACTTC
- | TRBJ2-2 | - | TRBV18 | CASSPPGQIGELFF | TGTGCCAGCTCACCTCCGGGACAAATCGGGGAGCTGTTTTTT
TRBD1 | TRBJ2-7 | - | TRBV4-1 | CASSQGGTGSQEQYF | TGCGCCAGCAGCCAAGGTGGGACAGGGTCCCAGGAGCAGTACTTC
TRBD2 | TRBJ2-7 | - | TRBV19 | CASRAGGSREQYF | TGTGCCAGTCGAGCGGGGGGCTCTCGCGAGCAGTACTTC
- | TRBJ2-5 | once | TRBV24-1 | CATSDLGTQETQYF | TGTGCCACCAGTGATTTGGGGACTCAAGAGACCCAGTACTTC
- | TRBJ1-2 | - | TRBV24-1 | CATSDHPRQPSAGYTF | TGTGCCACCAGTGATCACCCTAGACAGCCCTCAGCTGGCTACACCTTC
TRBD2 | TRBJ2-3 | - | TRBV19 | CASSIAGVAGDTQYF | TGTGCCAGTAGTATAGCGGGAGTAGCGGGAGATACGCAGTATTTT
TRBD1 | TRBJ2-7 | - | TRBV9 | CASSPRGGTGAEQYF | TGTGCCAGCAGTCCCCGTGGGGGGACAGGGGCCGAGCAGTACTTC
- | TRBJ1-1 | once | TRBV7-2 | CASSLDRGFTEAFF | TGTGCCAGCAGCTTAGACCGGGGATTCACTGAAGCTTTCTTT
TRBD2 | TRBJ2-7 | - | TRBV5-1 | CASSFLAGYEQYF | TGCGCCAGCAGCTTCCTAGCGGGGTACGAGCAGTACTTC
TRBD1 | TRBJ1-2 | - | TRBV9 | CASSVAGQGGYGYTF | TGTGCCAGCAGCGTAGCAGGACAGGGAGGCTATGGCTACACCTTC
TRBD1 | TRBJ2-6 | - | TRBV7-2 | CASSLAVGTGGSGANVLTF | TGTGCCAGCAGCTTAGCGGTGGGGACAGGAGGCTCTGGGGCCAACGTCCTGACTTTC
- | TRBJ2-3 | - | TRBV24-1 | CATSDGERGNIDTQYF | TGTGCCACCAGTGATGGAGAACGGGGGAATATAGATACGCAGTATTTT
TRBD1 | TRBJ2-7 | - | TRBV12-3/TRBV12-4 | CASMTGKSYEQYF | TGTGCCAGCATGACAGGGAAATCCTACGAGCAGTACTTC
- | TRBJ2-5 | many | TRBV2 | CASSGEKTQYF | TGTGCCAGCAGTGGAGAGAAGACCCAGTACTTC
TRBD2 | TRBJ2-5 | - | TRBV5-6 | CASSPYTWTSGGPQETQYF | TGTGCCAGCAGCCCCTATACCTGGACTAGCGGGGGGCCCCAAGAGACCCAGTACTTC
- | TRBJ1-1 | - | TRBV3-1/TRBV3-2 | CASSRSGTNTEAFF | TGTGCCAGCAGCCGGTCAGGGACTAACACTGAAGCTTTCTTT
- | TRBJ1-2 | - | TRBV19 | CASSIGRDILNYGYTF | TGTGCCAGTAGTATCGGCCGGGACATTCTTAACTATGGCTACACCTTC
- | TRBJ2-3 | - | TRBV11-3 | CASSLNGGPTDTQYF | TGTGCCAGCAGCTTAAATGGGGGCCCGACAGATACGCAGTATTTT
- | TRBJ1-1 | - | TRBV11-3 | CASSMRWQGRGTEAFF | TGTGCCAGCAGCATGAGATGGCAGGGCCGCGGCACTGAAGCTTTCTTT
TRBD2 | TRBJ2-2 | - | TRBV9 | CASSHSGGTNTGELFF | TGTGCCAGCAGCCATAGCGGGGGGACTAACACCGGGGAGCTGTTTTTT
- | TRBJ2-5 | - | TRBV2 | CASSTSFQETQYF | TGTGCCAGCAGTACTAGTTTCCAAGAGACCCAGTACTTC
TRBD1 | TRBJ1-1 | few | TRBV7-2 | CASSYQTGAGTEAFF | TGTGCCAGCAGCTACCAGACAGGGGCGGGCACTGAAGCTTTCTTT
TRBD2 | TRBJ2-5 | - | TRBV10-1 | CASSAGGGETQYF | TGCGCCAGCAGTGCCGGGGGGGGAGAGACCCAGTACTTC
- | TRBJ1-2 | - | TRBV3-1/TRBV3-2 | CASSQDEFEDIYGYTF | TGTGCCAGCAGCCAAGATGAGTTCGAGGATATCTATGGCTACACCTTC
- | TRBJ2-7 | - | TRBV4-3 | CASSQEPDGGYEQYF | TGCGCCAGCAGCCAAGAACCGGACGGAGGCTACGAGCAGTACTTC
TRBD1 | TRBJ1-4 | - | TRBV28 | CASSPGTGGDSKEKLFF | TGTGCCAGCAGCCCCGGGACAGGGGGCGATTCAAAAGAAAAACTGTTTTTT
TRBD1 | TRBJ2-7 | - | TRBV5-1 | CASSSVPGQGMRTYEQYF | TGCGCCAGCAGCTCCGTCCCGGGACAGGGTATGAGGACCTACGAGCAGTACTTC
TRBD2 | TRBJ2-1 | - | TRBV14 | CASSQEPPAGGYNEQFF | TGTGCCAGCAGCCAAGAGCCTCCCGCGGGGGGGTATAATGAGCAGTTCTTC
TRBD1 | TRBJ2-1 | - | TRBV18 | CASSAYRGAYNEQFF | TGTGCCAGCTCAGCCTACAGGGGGGCCTACAATGAGCAGTTCTTC
- | TRBJ2-2 | - | TRBV5-4 | CASSFQTGTGELFF | TGTGCCAGCAGCTTTCAGACGGGCACCGGGGAGCTGTTTTTT
TRBD2 | TRBJ2-3 | - | TRBV15 | CATSRPDWEGTQYF | TGTGCCACCAGCAGACCGGACTGGGAGGGTACGCAGTATTTT
- | TRBJ2-7 | - | TRBV2 | CASSEYPGANYEQYF | TGTGCCAGCAGTGAGTATCCAGGGGCGAATTACGAGCAGTACTTC
TRBD1 | TRBJ1-2 | - | TRBV5-6 | CASSVASGTGNYGYTF | TGTGCCAGCAGCGTCGCCTCCGGGACAGGGAACTATGGCTACACCTTC
TRBD1 | TRBJ2-7 | - | TRBV27 | CASSFAGGFNEQYF | TGTGCCAGCAGTTTTGCAGGGGGCTTCAACGAGCAGTACTTC
- | TRBJ1-1 | - | TRBV11-2 | CASSLLAGTEAFF | TGTGCCAGCAGCTTACTGGCAGGTACTGAAGCTTTCTTT
TRBD2 | TRBJ2-3 | once | TRBV19 | CVSAAGGSTDTQYF | TGTGTCTCTGCGGCGGGGGGAAGCACAGATACGCAGTATTTT
- | TRBJ1-1 | - | TRBV24-1 | CATRKGEWETEAFF | TGTGCCACCAGGAAGGGGGAATGGGAAACTGAAGCTTTCTTT